This T cell receptor beta chain was identified in a study of neurological immune-mediated disorders. This clonotype was detected ten times or more. In TCRdb, the 5' RACE reads were re-called with MiXCR into one record per CDR3 protein. Altogether 60,000 or so distinct CDR3 sequences are present, roughly 10% being singletons, with the ten largest covering 1.5% to 2%. Germline V CDR1 and CDR2: SGHAT, FQNNGV. The CDR3 contains 13 residues. V was cut by 4 bases and J by 4 bases, with 10 bases left in between. This clonotype was obtained from a man aged 60-69 years in good health. The specimen was PBMCs. The genes are TRBV11-2 and TRBJ1-1; no clear D. The CDR3 region is CASSWEAVTEAFF. DNA for the CDR3: TGTGCCAGCAGCTGGGAGGCAGTCACTGAAGCTTTCTTT.